The present entry profiles one TCR beta chain with its context. Its antigen is undetermined. The record originates from a study of blood T cells in healthy people across ages. Study findings and constraints: Investigators treated diversity estimates from one million T cells as underestimates.

Next came a second PCR, run for about 7 to 12 cycles, which used a sample-barcoded 5' primer along with a J-beta primer mix. Each cDNA molecule received a tag from a template-switch adaptor that had 12 random nucleotides. The study obtained at least 3 million CDR3-containing paired-end reads from every sample. TCRdb re-called the 5' RACE reads through MiXCR, storing one row per CDR3 protein. The repertoire has 1.5 million to 2 million distinct CDR3 sequences, 28% of them found once; the top ten carry around 7.7%. Whenever a sample was processed, at least 7 million PBMCs were isolated. CDR3 length: 11 residues. CDR1 is GTSNPN, CDR2 SVGIG, per germline (reference sequence). V was shortened by 2 bases and J by 7 bases, with 8 bases between the two germline ends.

The sequence derives from a woman in her twenties or thirties in good health. Input material: blood. The chain combines TRBV30 with TRBJ1-1; D is unclear. As DNA, the CDR3 is TGTGCCTGGAGTCTGGGCGGTGAAGCTTTCTTT. Translated, it gives CAWSLGGEAFF.